Each of the 21 T cell receptor beta chains below was sequenced from the same sample in a study of T cell changes during pregnancy in multiple sclerosis. Generated by immunoSEQ multiplex PCR, the TCRdb table keeps only in-frame clones and is missing some. The sample lists 75,000 to 90,000 clones; around 90% were seen once. This sample comprised CD4+ T cells from peripheral blood mononuclear cells, obtained before pregnancy. Receptor source: a female donor with multiple sclerosis, enrolled in a pregnancy study.

The V gene is TRBV6-5, the J gene TRBJ1-1; D is unclear. Germline CDR1 is MNHEY and CDR2 is SVGAGI. The CDR3 length is 13 residues. Trimming cost V 6 bases and J 1 base, with 9 bases left between them. CDR3 loop: CASRGGGNTEAFF. The CDR3 DNA reads as TGTGCCAGCAGGGGAGGAGGGAACACTGAAGCTTTCTTT.

The chain has TRBV9 and TRBJ2-7, with D perhaps matching TRBD2 (6 bases). The CDR3 consists of 15 residues. In germline, CDR1 is SGDLS, CDR2 YYNGEE. Deletions cut 0 bases from V and 5 bases from J, with 15 bases between. CDR3 nucleotides: TGTGCCAGCAGCGTAGTCGGGACTTGGGGGGACGAGCAGTACTTC. It translates to CASSVVGTWGDEQYF.

The V call is TRBV5-1, the J call TRBJ2-2; maybe TRBD2 (6 bases). The CDR3 runs 14 residues. The germline CDR1 and CDR2 sequences are SGHRS and YFSETQ. The V and J ends lost 7 bases and 1 base respectively, with 11 bases between them. In DNA, the CDR3 is TGCGCCAGCGGGGGGAAGGAGAACACCGGGGAGCTGTTTTTT. Translating gives CASGGKENTGELFF.

The V gene is TRBV28, the J gene TRBJ1-5; 7 bases are shared with TRBD1. V lost 6 bases, J lost 5 bases, and 13 bases stayed unmatched. The CDR3 extends over 16 amino acids. Germline V gene lookup returns CDR1 MDHEN and CDR2 SYDVKM. The CDR3 DNA is TGTGCCAGCAGACCTCTTGGACAGGCTTCGGATCAGCCCCAGCATTTT. Translation: CASRPLGQASDQPQHF.

This sequence joins TRBV7-3 and TRBJ2-7; 9 bases are shared with TRBD2. Germline CDR1 reads SGHTA; CDR2 reads FQGTGA. V gave up 3 bases and J gave up 4 bases; unmatched junction bases: 7. The CDR3 is 15 residues long. CDR3 sequence (DNA): TGTGCCAGCAGCTTGAGGGGCGGGGGGGCTTACGAGCAGTACTTC. It yields the protein CASSLRGGGAYEQYF.

The chain is built from TRBV19 and TRBJ1-2, with TRBD1 as a possible D gene (5 bases). Looked up from germline, CDR1 is LNHDA and CDR2 is SQIVND (reference sequence). CDR3 size: 13 residues. With 6 bases removed from V and 2 bases from J, the gap between germline ends came to 10 bases. As DNA, the CDR3 is TGTGCCAGTAGACCGGGACTAAACTATGGCTACACCTTC. Amino acid sequence: CASRPGLNYGYTF.

The chain joins TRBV27 to TRBJ2-1, with 10 bases identical to TRBD2. Germline assignment: CDR1 MNHEY and CDR2 SMNVEV (reference sequence). The length of the CDR3 is 13 residues. The trim removed 8 bases at V and 6 bases at J, leaving 4 bases unmatched. CDR3 in amino acids: CASAGLASNEQFF. DNA of the CDR3: TGTGCCAGCGCGGGACTAGCGTCCAATGAGCAGTTCTTC.

The chain links TRBV30 to TRBJ2-3; D is perhaps TRBD2 (11 bases). Trimming left V 3 bases short and J 2 bases short, with 30 bases between. Germline CDR1 and CDR2: GTSNPN and SVGIG (reference sequence). This CDR3 spans 20 amino acids. The CDR3 region has the DNA TGTGCCTGGAGGGGACAGGGGTGGGTTAGCGGGAGGGACGACACAGATACGCAGTATTTT. This encodes CAWRGQGWVSGRDDTDTQYF.

The chain uses TRBV5-4 and TRBJ1-4; TRBD1 matches 9 bases. The CDR3 runs to 16 residues. Looked up from germline, CDR1 is SGHNT and CDR2 is YYREEE (reference sequence). V lost 0 bases to trimming and J lost 7 bases; unmatched junction nucleotides: 7. The DNA of the CDR3 is TGTGCCAGCAGCTTGGCGGGGACAGGGAGAAGTGAAAAACTGTTTTTT. This codes for CASSLAGTGRSEKLFF. Complete variable domain (other parts from reference TRBV5-4 and TRBJ1-4): ETGVTQSPTHLIKTRGQQVTLRCSSQSGHNTVSWYQQALGQGPQFIFQYYREEENGRGNFPPRFSGLQFPNYSSELNVNALELDDSALYLCASSLAGTGRSEKLFFGSGTQLSVL.

The count of this clone is one. V usage is TRBV13 and J usage is TRBJ1-2; D possibly corresponds to TRBD1 (6 bases). The CDR3 extends over 15 amino acids. Germline lookup yields CDR1 PRHDT and CDR2 FYEKMQ (reference sequence). V was clipped by 4 bases and J by 8 bases, with 20 bases between them. This CDR3 reads CASSWAPGGTGGYTF. CDR3 bases: TGTGCCAGCAGCTGGGCCCCGGGTGGCACAGGGGGCTACACCTTC.

The rearrangement uses TRBV5-4 and TRBJ2-2, with 8 bases matching TRBD1. The CDR3 has 18 residues. Germline CDR1 SGHNT, CDR2 YYREEE (reference sequence). The V segment lost 4 bases and the J segment 1 base; nucleotides outside the gene matches: 12. The CDR3 nucleotides read TGTGCCAGCAGCCCCGAGCCTGGCAGGGGGCAGAACACCGGGGAGCTGTTTTTT. It encodes CASSPEPGRGQNTGELFF. Variable domain in full (rest from reference TRBV5-4 and TRBJ2-2): ETGVTQSPTHLIKTRGQQVTLRCSSQSGHNTVSWYQQALGQGPQFIFQYYREEENGRGNFPPRFSGLQFPNYSSELNVNALELDDSALYLCASSPEPGRGQNTGELFFGEGSRLTVL.

A single count supports this clone. V usage is TRBV7-9 and J usage is TRBJ2-4, with 7 bases that match TRBD1. V gave up 6 bases and J gave up 8 bases; unmatched junction bases: 7. CDR1 SEHNR and CDR2 FQNEAQ come from the germline V gene (reference sequence). The CDR3 spans 13 residues. The CDR3 loop is CASSGKGADIQYF. In nucleotides, the CDR3 is TGTGCCAGCAGTGGGAAGGGGGCGGACATTCAGTACTTC.

The J gene is TRBJ1-5, the V gene TRBV2; D gene unclear. The germline V gene has CDR1 SNHLY and CDR2 FYNNEI. Deletions cut 8 bases from V and 4 bases from J, with 15 bases between. CDR3 size: 14 residues. DNA of the CDR3: TGTGCCAGCCAAAAAGAGGGTGGTAATCAGCCCCAGCATTTT. Its translation is CASQKEGGNQPQHF. Using reference TRBV2 and TRBJ1-5 for the parts outside the CDR3, the full variable domain is EPEVTQTPSHQVTQMGQEVILRCVPISNHLYFYWYRQILGQKVEFLVSFYNNEISEKSEIFDDQFSVERPDGSNFTLKIRSTKLEDSAMYFCASQKEGGNQPQHFGDGTRLSIL.

This rearrangement joins TRBV23-1 to TRBJ1-3; D is undetermined. TRBV23-1 is given ORF status, its function remaining uncertain. The CDR3 has 17 residues. V was shortened by 4 bases and J by 0 bases, with 16 bases between the two germline ends. The CDR3 DNA is TGCGCCAGCAGTCGGGCGGGATTAAGAGGCTCTGGAAACACCATATATTTT. Its translation: CASSRAGLRGSGNTIYF.

This clone came up a few times. This sequence joins TRBV15 and TRBJ1-5, with 8 bases fitting TRBD1. This CDR3 contains 15 residues. The germline V gene encodes CDR1 LNHNV and CDR2 YYDKDF (reference sequence). Trimming took 1 base from V and 6 from J; bases not matched to a gene: 5. The CDR3 bases are TGTGCCACCAGCAGAGGCGAGGACAGGGCTCAGCCCCAGCATTTT. Protein sequence: CATSRGEDRAQPQHF.

The chain combines TRBV30 with TRBJ2-1; D unclear. This CDR3 region has 13 residues. V lost 2 bases and J 6 bases, leaving 11 bases between the germline ends. Per the germline V gene, CDR1 is GTSNPN and CDR2 is SVGIG (reference sequence). In nucleotides, the CDR3 is TGTGCCTGGAGTTCATTAGTCGCCAATGAGCAGTTCTTC. This sequence encodes CAWSSLVANEQFF.

The rearrangement joins TRBV27 to TRBJ2-2; maybe TRBD1 (5 bases). V was cut by 6 bases and J by 9 bases, with 14 bases left in between. The CDR3 covers 13 residues. Germline V gene lookup returns CDR1 MNHEY and CDR2 SMNVEV (reference sequence). This chain's CDR3 is CASSYSQGRELFF. The DNA for the CDR3 is TGTGCCAGCAGCTACTCGCAGGGTAGGGAGCTGTTTTTT.

V and J are TRBV27 and TRBJ1-1; unclear D gene. V was cut by 1 base and J by 7 bases, with 4 bases left in between. CDR1 is MNHEY and CDR2 is SMNVEV in the germline V gene (reference sequence). The CDR3 covers 11 residues. In DNA form, the CDR3 reads TGTGCCAGCAGTTTATACGGTGAAGCTTTCTTT. Residues: CASSLYGEAFF.

This clone was recorded once. The chain has TRBV27 and TRBJ2-1, with D tentatively TRBD2 (7 bases). Trimming shortened V by 4 bases and J by 4 bases, and 23 bases separated the two germline ends. The CDR3 runs 18 residues. The V gene's germline CDR1 is MNHEY and CDR2 SMNVEV (reference sequence). The CDR3 spells CASSWGGLGGRKYNEQFF. CDR3 DNA sequence: TGTGCCAGCAGTTGGGGAGGTCTGGGGGGGCGAAAGTACAATGAGCAGTTCTTC.

V and J are TRBV21-1 and TRBJ2-5; the table's D call TRBD1 went unverified against the DNA. TRBV21-1 is marked as a pseudogene. The CDR3 loop spans 15 amino acids. For the CDR3, the DNA is TGTGCCAGCAGCCCCCGGACAGCACCAAAAGAGACCCAGTACTTC. It yields the protein CASSPRTAPKETQYF.

The sample holds one count of this clone. This chain joins TRBV7-2 and TRBJ2-4, with 8 bases fitting TRBD1. Germline values: CDR1 SGHTA, CDR2 FQGNSA. Germline trimming cut 0 bases from V and 6 bases from J; bases unmatched to any gene: 7. The CDR3 is 16 amino acids. Written as DNA, the CDR3 is TGTGCCAGCAGCTTAGCTCGGCAGGGGGCTCGAAACATTCAGTACTTC. Translating it yields CASSLARQGARNIQYF.